This T cell receptor beta chain originates from a study of T-cell memory formation after mild COVID-19. Regarding this clonotype: The antigen is not known.

It was 5'RACE with constant-segment primers that produced the TCR alpha and TCR beta cDNA libraries, which carried sample barcodes and UMIs. Using its own MiXCR run on the 5' RACE reads, TCRdb lists one record per CDR3 protein. The table has hundreds of thousands of distinct CDR3 sequences, 13% to 15% seen once; the top ten hold about 22%. General study findings and limits: Detection of some responders pre-infection suggested pre-existing cross-reactive memory T cells participated. Contracting CD4+ clones sat mainly in CM and EM; CD8+ in EMRA.

This TCR was recovered from a man between 18 and 35 years old who had mild COVID-19 (a few samples of this study predate the infection). Cell type and time point are not known. The sample was PBMCs or a T cell subset sorted from them (not recorded which).

This chain's CDR3 is CASSQAGRMNTEAFF. The CDR3 DNA reads as TGTGCCAGCAGCCAAGCAGGACGGATGAACACTGAAGCTTTCTTT. The J gene is TRBJ1-1, the V gene TRBV14, with D hard to call. Germline assignment: CDR1 SGHDN and CDR2 FVKESK. The V and J ends lost 1 base and 0 bases respectively, with 9 bases between them. The CDR3 runs to 15 residues.